A selection of T cell receptor beta chains follows, all from one sample in a study of T cells after posttransplantation cyclophosphamide. Generated by immunoSEQ multiplex PCR, the TCRdb table keeps only in-frame clones and is missing some. This sample comprises some 3,300 clones, none seen once only. Sequences were derived from PBMCs, sampled after allogeneic stem cell transplant with posttransplant cyclophosphamide. The receptors derive from a male patient aged 25-45 years who received an allogeneic stem cell transplant from a related donor, was CMV-positive, and had acute GVHD only. The graft donor may be the source of some T cells. Each CDR3 is given with its conserved first and last residue. A D gene is named only where the DNA matches it firmly. Clone size is stated in some rows and not others, as once, few, many or a class when expanded.

CDR3 protein: CASSIGTVNYGYTF; CDR3 DNA: TGTGCCAGTAGTATTGGGACAGTTAACTATGGCTACACCTTC; D gene: TRBD1; J gene: TRBJ1-2; clone size: many; V gene: TRBV19; CDR3 length: 14
CDR3 protein: CASRDQVNYGYTF; CDR3 DNA: TGTGCCAGCCGTGACCAGGTTAACTATGGCTACACCTTC; D gene: -; J gene: TRBJ1-2; clone size: many; V gene: TRBV6-6; CDR3 length: 13
CDR3 protein: CASSPRQGYTGELFF; CDR3 DNA: TGTGCCAGCTCACCTCGACAGGGTTACACCGGGGAGCTGTTTTTT; D gene: TRBD1; J gene: TRBJ2-2; clone size: medium-sized; V gene: TRBV18; CDR3 length: 15
CDR3 protein: CATSDYSNQPQHF; CDR3 DNA: TGTGCCACCAGTGACTATAGCAATCAGCCCCAGCATTTT; D gene: -; J gene: TRBJ1-5; clone size: many; V gene: TRBV24-1; CDR3 length: 13
CDR3 protein: CASSPRGGAHGYTF; CDR3 DNA: TGTGCCAGCAGCCCAAGGGGGGGGGCTCATGGCTACACCTTC; D gene: -; J gene: TRBJ1-2; clone size: many; V gene: TRBV7-2; CDR3 length: 14
CDR3 protein: CASSPQQANYGYTF; CDR3 DNA: TGTGCCAGCAGCCCTCAGCAGGCCAACTATGGCTACACCTTC; D gene: -; J gene: TRBJ1-2; clone size: medium-sized; V gene: TRBV7-9; CDR3 length: 14
CDR3 protein: CASSQAGTRLAYEQYF; CDR3 DNA: TGTGCCAGCAGCCAGGCCGGGACTAGACTCGCCTACGAGCAGTACTTC; D gene: TRBD2; J gene: TRBJ2-7; clone size: many; V gene: TRBV14; CDR3 length: 16
CDR3 protein: CASSLLLNTEAFF; CDR3 DNA: TGTGCCAGCAGCTTACTATTGAACACTGAAGCTTTCTTT; D gene: -; J gene: TRBJ1-1; clone size: many; V gene: TRBV5-5; CDR3 length: 13
CDR3 protein: CASSQDSGGGTDTQYF; CDR3 DNA: TGCGCCAGCAGCCAAGATAGCGGGGGGGGTACAGATACGCAGTATTTT; D gene: TRBD2; J gene: TRBJ2-3; clone size: many; V gene: TRBV4-3; CDR3 length: 16
CDR3 protein: CASSQRGGPDTQYF; CDR3 DNA: TGTGCCAGCAGCCAGCGGGGGGGCCCAGATACGCAGTATTTT; D gene: TRBD2; J gene: TRBJ2-3; clone size: many; V gene: TRBV5-4; CDR3 length: 14
CDR3 protein: CATSTGIETQYF; CDR3 DNA: TGTGCCACCTCGACAGGGATCGAGACCCAGTACTTC; D gene: TRBD1; J gene: TRBJ2-5; clone size: many; V gene: TRBV24-1; CDR3 length: 12
CDR3 protein: CASRGTATNEKLFF; CDR3 DNA: TGTGCCAGCAGAGGGACAGCAACTAATGAAAAACTGTTTTTT; D gene: TRBD1; J gene: TRBJ1-4; clone size: many; V gene: TRBV7-2; CDR3 length: 14
CDR3 protein: CASSGGAGTGELFF; CDR3 DNA: TGTGCCAGCAGTGGTGGGGCTGGCACCGGGGAGCTGTTTTTT; D gene: -; J gene: TRBJ2-2; clone size: many; V gene: TRBV25-1; CDR3 length: 14
CDR3 protein: CASSGQPGAEAFF; CDR3 DNA: TGTGCCAGTAGTGGACAGCCAGGGGCTGAAGCTTTCTTT; D gene: -; J gene: TRBJ1-1; clone size: many; V gene: TRBV19; CDR3 length: 13
CDR3 protein: CASSVQGARDNEQFF; CDR3 DNA: TGTGCCAGCAGCGTACAGGGGGCGCGGGACAATGAGCAGTTCTTC; D gene: TRBD1; J gene: TRBJ2-1; clone size: many; V gene: TRBV5-4; CDR3 length: 15
CDR3 protein: CASKREAVNTEAFF; CDR3 DNA: TGTGCCAGCAAGAGGGAAGCGGTGAACACTGAAGCTTTCTTT; D gene: -; J gene: TRBJ1-1; clone size: many; V gene: TRBV6-1; CDR3 length: 14
CDR3 protein: CASSIRTGPGGEAFF; CDR3 DNA: TGTGCCAGTAGTATCCGGACAGGGCCGGGAGGGGAAGCTTTCTTT; D gene: TRBD1; J gene: TRBJ1-1; clone size: medium-sized; V gene: TRBV19; CDR3 length: 15
CDR3 protein: CASSYKDSPLHF; CDR3 DNA: TGTGCCAGCAGTTACAAGGATTCACCCCTCCACTTT; D gene: -; J gene: TRBJ1-6; clone size: many; V gene: TRBV6-5; CDR3 length: 12
CDR3 protein: CAISARGLAGDHEQYF; CDR3 DNA: TGTGCCATCAGTGCCCGGGGGCTAGCGGGGGACCACGAGCAGTACTTC; D gene: TRBD2; J gene: TRBJ2-7; clone size: medium-sized; V gene: TRBV10-3; CDR3 length: 16
CDR3 protein: CASSISGGGEQYF; CDR3 DNA: TGTGCCAGTAGTATAAGCGGGGGCGGGGAGCAGTACTTC; D gene: TRBD2; J gene: TRBJ2-7; clone size: many; V gene: TRBV19; CDR3 length: 13
CDR3 protein: CASSGRQGSRETQYF; CDR3 DNA: TGTGCCAGCAGCGGTCGACAGGGTTCGCGAGAGACCCAGTACTTC; D gene: TRBD1; J gene: TRBJ2-5; clone size: many; V gene: TRBV7-2; CDR3 length: 15
CDR3 protein: CASSFIWTGKNEQFF; CDR3 DNA: TGTGCCAGCAGCTTTATCTGGACAGGAAAAAATGAGCAGTTCTTC; D gene: TRBD1; J gene: TRBJ2-1; clone size: many; V gene: TRBV7-9; CDR3 length: 15
CDR3 protein: CASSQDLRGIDNEQFF; CDR3 DNA: TGCGCCAGCAGCCAAGATCTAAGGGGTATTGACAATGAGCAGTTCTTC; D gene: -; J gene: TRBJ2-1; clone size: many; V gene: TRBV4-1; CDR3 length: 16
CDR3 protein: CASSTRDRPYEQYF; CDR3 DNA: TGTGCCAGTAGTACCCGGGACAGACCATACGAGCAGTACTTC; D gene: TRBD1; J gene: TRBJ2-7; clone size: medium-sized; V gene: TRBV19; CDR3 length: 14
CDR3 protein: CASSLGQGDVSPLHF; CDR3 DNA: TGTGCCAGCAGCTTGGGTCAGGGAGACGTTTCACCCCTCCACTTT; D gene: -; J gene: TRBJ1-6; clone size: many; V gene: TRBV7-9; CDR3 length: 15
CDR3 protein: CASIGTETRSAYEQYF; CDR3 DNA: TGTGCCAGCATCGGGACAGAGACCCGATCAGCCTACGAGCAGTACTTC; D gene: TRBD1; J gene: TRBJ2-7; clone size: many; V gene: TRBV28; CDR3 length: 16
CDR3 protein: CATSRVRGGRDVNTEAFF; CDR3 DNA: TGTGCCACCAGCAGAGTAAGGGGGGGTCGGGACGTGAACACTGAAGCTTTCTTT; D gene: -; J gene: TRBJ1-1; clone size: many; V gene: TRBV15; CDR3 length: 18
CDR3 protein: CASSLDGSGAYEQYF; CDR3 DNA: TGTGCCAGCAGCTTAGATGGTAGCGGGGCCTACGAGCAGTACTTC; D gene: TRBD2; J gene: TRBJ2-7; clone size: many; V gene: TRBV7-2; CDR3 length: 15
CDR3 protein: CASRADSKNTIYF; CDR3 DNA: TGTGCCAGCAGAGCAGACAGCAAAAACACCATATATTTT; D gene: -; J gene: TRBJ1-3; clone size: many; V gene: TRBV12-3/TRBV12-4; CDR3 length: 13
CDR3 protein: CASSLSGQGPYTF; CDR3 DNA: TGTGCCAGCAGCTTATCGGGACAGGGTCCCTACACCTTC; D gene: TRBD1; J gene: TRBJ1-2; clone size: many; V gene: TRBV11-3; CDR3 length: 13
CDR3 protein: CASSLARVHEQYF; CDR3 DNA: TGTGCCAGCAGCTTAGCCAGGGTTCACGAGCAGTACTTC; D gene: -; J gene: TRBJ2-7; clone size: many; V gene: TRBV7-2; CDR3 length: 13
CDR3 protein: CASSRETGRQGTQYF; CDR3 DNA: TGTGCCAGCAGCCGAGAGACAGGCCGACAAGGGACCCAGTACTTC; D gene: -; J gene: TRBJ2-5; clone size: -; V gene: TRBV7-9; CDR3 length: 15
CDR3 protein: CASSKTGGAGTEAFF; CDR3 DNA: TGTGCCAGCAGCAAGACAGGGGGCGCGGGCACTGAAGCTTTCTTT; D gene: TRBD1; J gene: TRBJ1-1; clone size: medium-sized; V gene: TRBV5-4; CDR3 length: 15
CDR3 protein: CASSARRSGGKNEQFF; CDR3 DNA: TGTGCCAGTAGTGCCCGGCGGAGCGGGGGGAAAAATGAGCAGTTCTTC; D gene: TRBD2; J gene: TRBJ2-1; clone size: medium-sized; V gene: TRBV19; CDR3 length: 16
CDR3 protein: CASSQRLAGGTQYF; CDR3 DNA: TGCGCCAGCAGCCAACGACTAGCGGGTGGGACCCAGTACTTC; D gene: TRBD2; J gene: TRBJ2-5; clone size: many; V gene: TRBV4-3; CDR3 length: 14
CDR3 protein: CASSLTGFQETQYF; CDR3 DNA: TGTGCCAGCAGCTTGACAGGGTTCCAAGAGACCCAGTACTTC; D gene: TRBD1; J gene: TRBJ2-5; clone size: many; V gene: TRBV7-7; CDR3 length: 14
CDR3 protein: CASSLGQGVRDTEAFF; CDR3 DNA: TGCGCCAGCAGCCTAGGTCAGGGGGTACGGGACACTGAAGCTTTCTTT; D gene: TRBD1; J gene: TRBJ1-1; clone size: medium-sized; V gene: TRBV4-3; CDR3 length: 16
CDR3 protein: CATTPRGGYEELFF; CDR3 DNA: TGTGCCACCACTCCTCGTGGGGGGTATGAAGAACTGTTTTTT; D gene: -; J gene: TRBJ1-4; clone size: many; V gene: TRBV6-5; CDR3 length: 14
CDR3 protein: CASSFSTAYSNQPQHF; CDR3 DNA: TGTGCCAGCAGCTTTTCCACAGCTTATAGCAATCAGCCCCAGCATTTT; D gene: -; J gene: TRBJ1-5; clone size: many; V gene: TRBV5-6; CDR3 length: 16
CDR3 protein: CASSWGTSVGDTQYF; CDR3 DNA: TGTGCCAGCAGCTGGGGGACTAGCGTGGGAGATACGCAGTATTTT; D gene: TRBD2; J gene: TRBJ2-3; clone size: -; V gene: TRBV5-5; CDR3 length: 15
CDR3 protein: CASSLPLTGTDTQYF; CDR3 DNA: TGTGCCAGCAGTTTACCCCTGACAGGCACAGATACGCAGTATTTT; D gene: -; J gene: TRBJ2-3; clone size: many; V gene: TRBV28; CDR3 length: 15
CDR3 protein: CASKQDSGAPSYGYTF; CDR3 DNA: TGTGCCAGCAAACAAGATTCAGGGGCCCCGTCCTATGGCTACACCTTC; D gene: -; J gene: TRBJ1-2; clone size: many; V gene: TRBV28; CDR3 length: 16
CDR3 protein: CASSLGQGGLQVEQYF; CDR3 DNA: TGCGCCAGCAGCCTAGGACAGGGAGGTCTTCAGGTCGAGCAGTACTTC; D gene: TRBD1; J gene: TRBJ2-7; clone size: many; V gene: TRBV5-1; CDR3 length: 16
CDR3 protein: CASSAYPRARSYNEQFF; CDR3 DNA: TGTGCCAGCAGTGCCTACCCCAGGGCCCGCTCCTACAATGAGCAGTTCTTC; D gene: -; J gene: TRBJ2-1; clone size: many; V gene: TRBV6-1; CDR3 length: 17
CDR3 protein: CASSSQGYYGYTF; CDR3 DNA: TGTGCCAGCAGTTCGCAGGGGTACTATGGCTACACCTTC; D gene: -; J gene: TRBJ1-2; clone size: many; V gene: TRBV12-3/TRBV12-4; CDR3 length: 13
CDR3 protein: CASSLAGFYEQYF; CDR3 DNA: TGTGCCAGCAGCCTAGCGGGGTTTTACGAGCAGTACTTC; D gene: TRBD2; J gene: TRBJ2-7; clone size: many; V gene: TRBV5-4; CDR3 length: 13
CDR3 protein: CASSPPSRTGELFF; CDR3 DNA: TGTGCCAGCTCACCACCAAGTCGGACCGGGGAGCTGTTTTTT; D gene: -; J gene: TRBJ2-2; clone size: many; V gene: TRBV18; CDR3 length: 14
CDR3 protein: CASSLDYTKNSPLHF; CDR3 DNA: TGCGCCAGCAGCCTTGACTATACGAAGAATTCACCCCTCCACTTT; D gene: -; J gene: TRBJ1-6; clone size: many; V gene: TRBV5-1; CDR3 length: 15
CDR3 protein: CASSAHPTRDNEQFF; CDR3 DNA: TGTGCCAGCAGCGCTCACCCGACAAGGGACAATGAGCAGTTCTTC; D gene: -; J gene: TRBJ2-1; clone size: many; V gene: TRBV11-3; CDR3 length: 15
CDR3 protein: CASRFGLAGGTDTQYF; CDR3 DNA: TGTGCCAGCAGATTCGGGCTAGCGGGGGGCACAGATACGCAGTATTTT; D gene: TRBD2; J gene: TRBJ2-3; clone size: many; V gene: TRBV4-2; CDR3 length: 16
CDR3 protein: CASSLDRGKTEAFF; CDR3 DNA: TGTGCCAGCTCCCTGGACAGGGGGAAGACTGAAGCTTTCTTT; D gene: TRBD1; J gene: TRBJ1-1; clone size: many; V gene: TRBV18; CDR3 length: 14
CDR3 protein: CASSSQGETGGYTF; CDR3 DNA: TGCGCCAGCAGCTCCCAGGGGGAAACGGGGGGCTACACCTTC; D gene: TRBD1; J gene: TRBJ1-2; clone size: many; V gene: TRBV5-1; CDR3 length: 14
CDR3 protein: CASSLFNNEQFF; CDR3 DNA: TGTGCCAGCAGCTTATTCAACAATGAGCAGTTCTTC; D gene: -; J gene: TRBJ2-1; clone size: many; V gene: TRBV7-2; CDR3 length: 12
CDR3 protein: CASSIGLAGGPSTDTQYF; CDR3 DNA: TGTGCCAGTAGTATCGGACTAGCGGGGGGCCCTAGCACAGATACGCAGTATTTT; D gene: TRBD2; J gene: TRBJ2-3; clone size: many; V gene: TRBV19; CDR3 length: 18
CDR3 protein: CSAGQGRNQPQHF; CDR3 DNA: TGCAGCGCAGGACAGGGGAGGAATCAGCCCCAGCATTTT; D gene: TRBD1; J gene: TRBJ1-5; clone size: -; V gene: TRBV29-1; CDR3 length: 13